This T cell receptor (beta chain) was retrieved from a study of sequential checkpoint blockade in melanoma. Across the study: Both treatment sequences were followed by maintenance nivolumab. TCRbeta immunosequencing was performed on DNA from roughly 90 pretreatment melanoma tumor samples.

Findings of the study overall: For nivolumab-first patients, baseline tumor clonality was associated with response.

The V and J ends lost 7 bases and 1 base, in that order; junction bases with no gene match: 17. The CDR3 totals 18 residues. In germline, CDR1 is LNHDA, CDR2 SQIVND (reference sequence). Method: immunoSEQ multiplex PCR; TCRdb's copy keeps in-frame clones and lacks some. The data hold under 20,000 clones, with over 60% observed a single time. Stated treatment: randomized to nivolumab then ipilimumab (arm A) or the reverse (arm B). Concerning this clone itself: Its antigen is not identified.

The sample in question was tumor tissue (inferred from file names), obtained from a patient given nivolumab and ipilimumab in sequence. The TCR was taken from a human donor with melanoma. The chain carries TRBV19 and TRBJ2-7; 9 bases agree with TRBD1. The CDR3 DNA is TGTGCCAGTAAGCCCACAGGGGGCGCATTGCATAGATCCTACGAGCAGTACTTC. Translation gives CASKPTGGALHRSYEQYF.